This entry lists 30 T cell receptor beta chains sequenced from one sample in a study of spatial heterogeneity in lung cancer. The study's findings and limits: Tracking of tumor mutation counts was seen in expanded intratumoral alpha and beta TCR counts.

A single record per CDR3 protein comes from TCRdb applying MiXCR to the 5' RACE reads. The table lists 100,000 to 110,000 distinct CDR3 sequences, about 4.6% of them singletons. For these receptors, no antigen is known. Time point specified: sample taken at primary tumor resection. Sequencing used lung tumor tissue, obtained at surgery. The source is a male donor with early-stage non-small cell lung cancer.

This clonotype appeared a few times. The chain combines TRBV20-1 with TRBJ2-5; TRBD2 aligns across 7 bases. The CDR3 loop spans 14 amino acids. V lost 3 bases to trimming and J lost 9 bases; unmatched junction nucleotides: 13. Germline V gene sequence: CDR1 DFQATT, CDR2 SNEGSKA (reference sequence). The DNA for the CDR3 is TGCAGTGCTAGCCCCGGGACTATCAATAGGGCCCAGTACTTC. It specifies CSASPGTINRAQYF.

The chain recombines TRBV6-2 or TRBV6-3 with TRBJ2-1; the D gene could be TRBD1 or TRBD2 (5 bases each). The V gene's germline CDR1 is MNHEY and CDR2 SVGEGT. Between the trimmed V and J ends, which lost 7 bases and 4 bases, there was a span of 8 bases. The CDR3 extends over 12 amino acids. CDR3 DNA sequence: TGTGCCAGCATGAGGGGTTACAATGAGCAGTTCTTC. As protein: CASMRGYNEQFF.

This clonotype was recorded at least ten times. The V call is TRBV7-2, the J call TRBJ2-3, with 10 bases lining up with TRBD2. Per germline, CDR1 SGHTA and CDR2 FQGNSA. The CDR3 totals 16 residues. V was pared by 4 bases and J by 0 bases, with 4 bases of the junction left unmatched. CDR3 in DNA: TGTGCCAGCAGCTCCGTACTAGCGGGGAGCACAGATACGCAGTATTTT. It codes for CASSSVLAGSTDTQYF.

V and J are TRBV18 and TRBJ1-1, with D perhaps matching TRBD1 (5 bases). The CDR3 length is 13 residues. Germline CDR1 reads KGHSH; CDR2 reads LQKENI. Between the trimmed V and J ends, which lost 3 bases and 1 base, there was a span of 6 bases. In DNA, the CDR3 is TGTGCCAGCTCACCCCAGGGGAACACTGAAGCTTTCTTT. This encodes CASSPQGNTEAFF.

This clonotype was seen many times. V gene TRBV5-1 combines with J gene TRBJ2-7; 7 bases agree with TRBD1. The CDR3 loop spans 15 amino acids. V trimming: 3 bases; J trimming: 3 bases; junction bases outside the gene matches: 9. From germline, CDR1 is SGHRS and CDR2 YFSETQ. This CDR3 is CASSSLPGQYYEQYF. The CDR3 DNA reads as TGCGCCAGCAGCTCCCTTCCGGGACAGTACTACGAGCAGTACTTC.

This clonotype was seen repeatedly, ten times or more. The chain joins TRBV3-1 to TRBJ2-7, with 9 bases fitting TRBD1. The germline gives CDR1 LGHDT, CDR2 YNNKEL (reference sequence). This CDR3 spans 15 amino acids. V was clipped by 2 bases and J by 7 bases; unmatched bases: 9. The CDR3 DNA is TGTGCCAGCAGCCAAACAGGGGGCTACGTTTCGGAGCAGTACTTC. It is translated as CASSQTGGYVSEQYF.

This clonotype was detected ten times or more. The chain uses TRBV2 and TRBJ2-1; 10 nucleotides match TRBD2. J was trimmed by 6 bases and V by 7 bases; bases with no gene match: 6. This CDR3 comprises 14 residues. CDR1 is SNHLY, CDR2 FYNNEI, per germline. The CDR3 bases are TGTGCCAGCAAGGCTAGCGGGAGCTCCAATGAGCAGTTCTTC. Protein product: CASKASGSSNEQFF.

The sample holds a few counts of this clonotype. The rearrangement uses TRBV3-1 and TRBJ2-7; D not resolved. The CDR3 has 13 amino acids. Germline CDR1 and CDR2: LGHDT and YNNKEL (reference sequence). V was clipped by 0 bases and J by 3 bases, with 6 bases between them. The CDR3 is CASSQETDYEQYF. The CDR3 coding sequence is TGTGCCAGCAGCCAAGAAACCGACTACGAGCAGTACTTC.

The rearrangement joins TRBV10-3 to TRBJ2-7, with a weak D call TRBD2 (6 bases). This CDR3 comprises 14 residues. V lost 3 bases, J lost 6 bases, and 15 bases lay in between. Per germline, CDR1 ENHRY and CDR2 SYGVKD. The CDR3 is CAISESGLGREQYF. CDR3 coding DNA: TGTGCCATCAGTGAATCGGGACTGGGGCGCGAGCAGTACTTC.

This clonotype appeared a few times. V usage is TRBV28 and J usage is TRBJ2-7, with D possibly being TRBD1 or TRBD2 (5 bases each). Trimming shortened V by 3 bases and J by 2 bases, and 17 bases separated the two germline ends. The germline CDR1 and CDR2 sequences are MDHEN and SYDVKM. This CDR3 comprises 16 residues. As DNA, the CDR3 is TGTGCCAGCAGTTTGAGCCCCCGGGGACCTCCCTACGAGCAGTACTTC. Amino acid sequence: CASSLSPRGPPYEQYF.

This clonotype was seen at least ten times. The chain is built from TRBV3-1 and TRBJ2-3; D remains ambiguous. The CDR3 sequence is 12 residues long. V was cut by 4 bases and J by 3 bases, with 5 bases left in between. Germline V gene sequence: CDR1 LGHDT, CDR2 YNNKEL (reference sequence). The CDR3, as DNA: TGTGCCAGCAGCCGTAGAACAGATACGCAGTATTTT. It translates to CASSRRTDTQYF.

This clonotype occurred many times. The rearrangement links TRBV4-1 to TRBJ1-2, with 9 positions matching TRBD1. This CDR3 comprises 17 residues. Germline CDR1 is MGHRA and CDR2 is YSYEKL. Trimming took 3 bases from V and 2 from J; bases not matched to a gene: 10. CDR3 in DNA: TGCGCCAGCAGCCATGACAGGGGACAGGGATCCAACTATGGCTACACCTTC. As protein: CASSHDRGQGSNYGYTF.

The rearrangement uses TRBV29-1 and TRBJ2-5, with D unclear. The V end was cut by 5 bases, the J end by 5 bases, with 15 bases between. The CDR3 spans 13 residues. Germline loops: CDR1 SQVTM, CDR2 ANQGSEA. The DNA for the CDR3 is TGCAGCGTTAATGTGGTTTTGGGGGAGACCCAGTACTTC. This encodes CSVNVVLGETQYF.

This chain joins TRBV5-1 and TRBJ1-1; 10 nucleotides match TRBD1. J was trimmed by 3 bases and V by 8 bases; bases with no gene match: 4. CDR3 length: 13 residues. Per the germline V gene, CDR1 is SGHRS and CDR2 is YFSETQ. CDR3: CASRGQGDTEAFF. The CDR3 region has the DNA TGCGCCAGTCGCGGACAGGGGGACACTGAAGCTTTCTTT.

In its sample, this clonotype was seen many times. The CDR3 region is CSARGLRGANTGELFF. The CDR3 DNA sequence: TGCAGTGCTAGGGGACTGAGGGGCGCGAACACCGGGGAGCTGTTTTTT. The V and J genes are TRBV20-1 and TRBJ2-2; tentatively, D is TRBD2 (6 bases). Trimming stripped 3 bases from V and 0 bases from J, with 14 bases between. Germline values: CDR1 DFQATT, CDR2 SNEGSKA (reference sequence). The CDR3 consists of 16 residues.

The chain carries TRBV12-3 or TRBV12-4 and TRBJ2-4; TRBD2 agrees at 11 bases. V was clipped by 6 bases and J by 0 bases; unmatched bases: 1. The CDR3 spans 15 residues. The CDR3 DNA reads TGTGCCAGCAGCGGGACTAGCGGAGCCAAAAACATTCAGTACTTC. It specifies CASSGTSGAKNIQYF.

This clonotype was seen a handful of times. The chain's CDR3 is CASSPGTSGDNGGETQYF. The CDR3 DNA reads TGTGCCAGCAGCCCCGGGACTAGCGGGGATAATGGGGGAGAGACCCAGTACTTC. The chain uses TRBV7-8 and TRBJ2-5, with 13 bases identical to TRBD2. The CDR3 is 18 residues long. V was pared by 5 bases and J by 4 bases, with 13 bases of the junction left unmatched. In germline, CDR1 is SGHVS, CDR2 FQNEAQ.

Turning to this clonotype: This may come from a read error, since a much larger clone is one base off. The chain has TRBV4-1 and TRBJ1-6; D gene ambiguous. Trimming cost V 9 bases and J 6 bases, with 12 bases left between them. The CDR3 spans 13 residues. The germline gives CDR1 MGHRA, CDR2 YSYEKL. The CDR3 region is CARSWDFNSPLHF. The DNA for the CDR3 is TGCGCCAGAAGCTGGGATTTTAATTCACCCCTCCACTTT.

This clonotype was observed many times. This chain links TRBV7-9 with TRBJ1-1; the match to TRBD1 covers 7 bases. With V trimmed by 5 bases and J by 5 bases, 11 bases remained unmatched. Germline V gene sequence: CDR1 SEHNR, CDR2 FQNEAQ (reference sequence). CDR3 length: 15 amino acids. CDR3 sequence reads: CASSVLTGSVTEAFF. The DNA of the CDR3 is TGTGCCAGCAGCGTCTTGACAGGGTCGGTTACTGAAGCTTTCTTT.

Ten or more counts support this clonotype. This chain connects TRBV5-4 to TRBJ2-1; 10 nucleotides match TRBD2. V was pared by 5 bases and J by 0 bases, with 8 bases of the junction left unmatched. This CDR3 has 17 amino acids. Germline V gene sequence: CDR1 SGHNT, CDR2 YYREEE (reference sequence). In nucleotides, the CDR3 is TGTGCCAGCAGGGAGACTAGCGGGTTCAGCTCCTACAATGAGCAGTTCTTC. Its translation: CASRETSGFSSYNEQFF. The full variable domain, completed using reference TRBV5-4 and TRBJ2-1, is ETGVTQSPTHLIKTRGQQVTLRCSSQSGHNTVSWYQQALGQGPQFIFQYYREEENGRGNFPPRFSGLQFPNYSSELNVNALELDDSALYLCASRETSGFSSYNEQFFGPGTRLTVL.

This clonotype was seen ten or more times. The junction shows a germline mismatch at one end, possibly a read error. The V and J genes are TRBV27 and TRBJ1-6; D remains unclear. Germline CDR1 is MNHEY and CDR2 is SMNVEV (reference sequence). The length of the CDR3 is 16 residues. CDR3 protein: CASRFRLSEYNSPLHF. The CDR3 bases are TGTGCCAGCCGTTTTCGACTCTCAGAATACAATTCACCCCTCCACTTT.

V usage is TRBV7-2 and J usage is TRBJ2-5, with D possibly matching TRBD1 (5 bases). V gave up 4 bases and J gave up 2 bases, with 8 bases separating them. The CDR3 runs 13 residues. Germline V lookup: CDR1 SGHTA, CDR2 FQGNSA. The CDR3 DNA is TGTGCCAGCAGCTCCGACAGACAAGAGACCCAGTACTTC. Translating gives CASSSDRQETQYF.

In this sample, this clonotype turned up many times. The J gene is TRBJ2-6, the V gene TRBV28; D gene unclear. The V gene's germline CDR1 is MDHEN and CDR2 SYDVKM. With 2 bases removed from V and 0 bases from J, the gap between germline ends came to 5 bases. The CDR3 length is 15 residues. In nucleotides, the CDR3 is TGTGCCAGCAGTTTAGCGGACTCTGGGGCCAACGTCCTGACTTTC. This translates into CASSLADSGANVLTF.

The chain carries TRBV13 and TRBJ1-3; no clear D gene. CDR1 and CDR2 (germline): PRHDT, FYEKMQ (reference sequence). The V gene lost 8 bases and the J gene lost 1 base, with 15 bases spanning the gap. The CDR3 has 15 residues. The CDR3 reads CASGLSGSSGNTIYF. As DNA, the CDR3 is TGTGCCAGCGGTCTCTCAGGATCTTCTGGAAACACCATATATTTT.

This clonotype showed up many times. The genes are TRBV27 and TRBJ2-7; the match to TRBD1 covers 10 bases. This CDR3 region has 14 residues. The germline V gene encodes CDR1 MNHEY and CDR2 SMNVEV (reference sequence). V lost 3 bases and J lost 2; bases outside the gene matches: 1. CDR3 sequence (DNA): TGTGCCAGCAGTTTTGGGACAGGGGCCTACGAGCAGTACTTC. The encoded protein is CASSFGTGAYEQYF.

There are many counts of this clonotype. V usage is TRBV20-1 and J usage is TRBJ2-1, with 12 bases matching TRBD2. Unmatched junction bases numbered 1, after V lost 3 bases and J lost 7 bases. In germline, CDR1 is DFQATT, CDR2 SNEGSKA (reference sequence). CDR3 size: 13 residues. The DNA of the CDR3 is TGCAGTGCTAGGCTAGCGGGAGGGAATGAGCAGTTCTTC. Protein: CSARLAGGNEQFF.

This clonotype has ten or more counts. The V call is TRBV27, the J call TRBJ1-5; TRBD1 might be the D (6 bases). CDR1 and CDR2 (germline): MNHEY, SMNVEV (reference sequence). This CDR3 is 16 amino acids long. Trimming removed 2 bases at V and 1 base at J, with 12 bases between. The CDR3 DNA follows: TGTGCCAGCAGTTTAAGGGGGGGCCGGAGCAATCAGCCCCAGCATTTT. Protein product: CASSLRGGRSNQPQHF.

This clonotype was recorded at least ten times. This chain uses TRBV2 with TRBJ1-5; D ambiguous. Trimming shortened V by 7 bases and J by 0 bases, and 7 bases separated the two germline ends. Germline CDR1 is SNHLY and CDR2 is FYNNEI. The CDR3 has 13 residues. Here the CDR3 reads CASKRDSNQPQHF. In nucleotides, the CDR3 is TGTGCCAGCAAAAGGGATAGCAATCAGCCCCAGCATTTT.

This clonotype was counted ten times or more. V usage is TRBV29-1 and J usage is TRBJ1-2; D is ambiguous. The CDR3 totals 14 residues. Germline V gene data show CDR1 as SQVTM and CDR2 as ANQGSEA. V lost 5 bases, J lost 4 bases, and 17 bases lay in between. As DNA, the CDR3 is TGCAGCGTTCGGGCGGACTTTCCAAGCTATGGCTACACCTTC. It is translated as CSVRADFPSYGYTF.

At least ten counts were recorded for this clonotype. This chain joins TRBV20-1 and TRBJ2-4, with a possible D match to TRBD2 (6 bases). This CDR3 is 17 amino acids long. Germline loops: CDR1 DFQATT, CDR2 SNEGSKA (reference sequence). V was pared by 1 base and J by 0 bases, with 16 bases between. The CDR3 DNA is TGCAGTGCTAGAGGGGCGTTGGGGGGAGAAGCCAAAAACATTCAGTACTTC. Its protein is CSARGALGGEAKNIQYF.